The 6 T cell receptor beta chains presented below share a single source sample, sequenced in a study of beta chain features in type 1 diabetes. The investigators reverse transcribed all of the isolated RNA, so they sequenced expressed TCRB transcripts. Method: immunoSEQ multiplex PCR; TCRdb's copy keeps in-frame clones and lacks some. The sample lists about 220,000 clones, under 13% occurring once. Sequences were obtained from central memory CD4+ T cells from blood. The receptors stem from a man between 18 and 29 years old in good health.

This clone was recorded a few times. The genes are TRBV28 and TRBJ2-3; D possibly corresponds to TRBD2 (5 bases). The length of the CDR3 is 15 residues. The V gene lost 6 bases and the J gene lost 7 bases, with 20 bases spanning the gap. The germline gives CDR1 MDHEN, CDR2 SYDVKM. CDR3 in DNA: TGTGCCAGCAGCAAGCCGGCGGGTGATTTTTATACGCAGTATTTT. It specifies CASSKPAGDFYTQYF.

This clone came up a few times. The chain recombines TRBV30 with TRBJ2-3; either TRBD1 or TRBD2 may supply D (5 bases each). Germline V lookup: CDR1 GTSNPN, CDR2 SVGIG (reference sequence). V lost 5 bases and J lost 8, with 14 bases in between. This CDR3 has 12 residues. The CDR3 DNA reads as TGTGCCTGGGACAGCTTCCGGGGTACGCAGTATTTT. Protein sequence: CAWDSFRGTQYF.

This sequence joins TRBV5-1 and TRBJ2-1, with TRBD2 matching 9 bases. The CDR3 sequence is 14 residues long. Losses at the gene ends were 6 bases for V and 6 bases for J; bases not matched to a gene: 7. CDR1 and CDR2 (germline): SGHRS, YFSETQ. In DNA, the CDR3 is TGCGCCAGCAACTTAGCGGGAGCCGGCAATGAGCAGTTCTTC. Translating gives CASNLAGAGNEQFF.

This sequence joins TRBV28 and TRBJ2-7, with 9 bases fitting TRBD1. The CDR3 contains 15 residues. Germline V gives CDR1 MDHEN, CDR2 SYDVKM. Unmatched junction bases numbered 10, after V lost 5 bases and J lost 5 bases. The CDR3 here is CASSPSATGGHEQYF. Written as DNA, the CDR3 is TGTGCCAGCAGTCCATCGGCCACAGGGGGCCACGAGCAGTACTTC. The full variable domain, completed using reference TRBV28 and TRBJ2-7, is DVKVTQSSRYLVKRTGEKVFLECVQDMDHENMFWYRQDPGLGLRLIYFSYDVKMKEKGDIPEGYSVSREKKERFSLILESASTNQTSMYLCASSPSATGGHEQYFGPGTRLTVT.

This clone was seen a few times. This chain links TRBV13 with TRBJ2-3, with 7 positions matching TRBD2. Germline V lookup: CDR1 PRHDT, CDR2 FYEKMQ (reference sequence). This CDR3 comprises 15 residues. After removal of 9 bases from V and 1 base from J, the junction contained 10 bases not matched to a gene. Written as DNA, the CDR3 is TGTGCCAGTCTGTCCCGCGGGGGTGGCACAGATACGCAGTATTTT. Its protein is CASLSRGGGTDTQYF. Filled out from reference TRBV13 and TRBJ2-3, the complete variable domain reads AAGVIQSPRHLIKEKRETATLKCYPIPRHDTVYWYQQGPGQDPQFLISFYEKMQSDKGSIPDRFSAQQFSDYHSELNMSSLELGDSALYFCASLSRGGGTDTQYFGPGTRLTVL.

The chain uses TRBV6-1 and TRBJ2-1; the match to TRBD2 covers 8 bases. The CDR3 is 15 amino acids. The V gene's germline CDR1 is MNHNS and CDR2 SASEGT. V was clipped by 7 bases and J by 4 bases; unmatched bases: 9. CDR3 nucleotides: TGTGCCAGCACCGAGGGGATAGCGGGATACAATGAGCAGTTCTTC. Its translation: CASTEGIAGYNEQFF.